This TCR beta chain emerged from a study of blood T cell repertoires in COVID-19. Measured with immunoSEQ multiplex PCR; TCRdb has only the in-frame clones, and not every one. Of 250,000 to 350,000 clones in the sample, less than 85% were seen once. The CDR3 covers 15 residues. V shed 5 bases and J 2 bases; nucleotides not matched to a gene: 6. Germline assignment: CDR1 SGHNT and CDR2 YENEEA. The chain links TRBV11-3 to TRBJ2-1, with 7 bases fitting TRBD2. The source material was peripheral blood. This TCR came from a human donor with COVID-19, enrolled during active disease. The donor label of this sample is uncertain. CDR3 protein: CASSPKRGTYNEQFF. CDR3 DNA: TGTGCCAGCAGCCCGAAGCGGGGTACCTACAATGAGCAGTTCTTC.